The present T cell receptor beta chain was sequenced within a study of blood T cell repertoires in COVID-19. Germline V gene data show CDR1 as MNHEY and CDR2 as SVGAGI. The ends lost 2 bases at V and 5 bases at J; junction bases unmatched: 4. This CDR3 has 15 residues. Sequencing used immunoSEQ multiplex PCR; TCRdb keeps in-frame clones, though not all of them. The sample holds about 130,000 clones, 70% to 85% seen once. This chain joins TRBV6-5 and TRBJ2-3, with 10 positions matching TRBD2. The source of this sequence is a man aged 45-65 years who had recovered from COVID-19. Material for sequencing was PBMCs or T cells enriched from blood (not recorded which). For the CDR3, the DNA is TGTGCCAGCAGTTACGCGAGCGGGGGGGTAGATACGCAGTATTTT. Translated, it gives CASSYASGGVDTQYF.